This entry lists 28 T cell receptor beta chains sequenced from one sample in a study of cytomegalovirus exposure and HLA in healthy donors. Profiled with immunoSEQ multiplex PCR; TCRdb holds only in-frame clones, not every one. The sample contains about 240,000 clones, approximately 86% of which appear only once. Specimen: PBMCs. The receptors come from a woman aged 25 to 39 in good health and CMV-seropositive.

The gene calls are TRBV2 and TRBJ2-1; the match to TRBD1 covers 10 bases. The CDR3 is made up of 15 amino acids. Unmatched junction bases numbered 4, after V lost 6 bases and J lost 2 bases. The germline CDR1 and CDR2 sequences are SNHLY and FYNNEI. Here the CDR3 reads CASRDRGSAYNEQFF. In DNA, the CDR3 is TGTGCCAGCAGGGACAGGGGGTCCGCCTACAATGAGCAGTTCTTC. The whole variable domain, filled in from reference TRBV2 and TRBJ2-1, reads EPEVTQTPSHQVTQMGQEVILRCVPISNHLYFYWYRQILGQKVEFLVSFYNNEISEKSEIFDDQFSVERPDGSNFTLKIRSTKLEDSAMYFCASRDRGSAYNEQFFGPGTRLTVL.

Notes on this clone: Within the sample, other DNA sequences also encode this same CDR3. J is TRBJ2-5 and V is TRBV5-1; D possibly corresponds to TRBD2 (5 bases). The CDR3 extends over 15 amino acids. Germline V gene lookup returns CDR1 SGHRS and CDR2 YFSETQ. V lost 7 bases and J 2 bases, leaving 18 bases between the germline ends. CDR3 sequence: CASSSTGEKQETQYF. The CDR3 DNA is TGCGCCAGCTCCTCAACCGGGGAGAAACAAGAGACCCAGTACTTC.

The V call is TRBV30, the J call TRBJ2-1; D is possibly TRBD1 (6 bases). The V end was cut by 0 bases, the J end by 8 bases, with 11 bases between. The CDR3 is 13 residues long. CDR1 and CDR2 from the germline V gene are GTSNPN and SVGIG (reference sequence). The CDR3 DNA sequence: TGTGCCTGGAGTGTCATGGGGGCCGATGAGCAGTTCTTC. Encoded protein: CAWSVMGADEQFF.

Written as DNA, the CDR3 is TGCAGCGTCCTCGGACTAGCTTCCATATTCCCCTCCTACAATGAGCAGTTCTTC. Its protein product is CSVLGLASIFPSYNEQFF. V usage is TRBV29-1 and J usage is TRBJ2-1; 8 bases fit TRBD2. Trimming removed 6 bases from V and 0 bases from J; junction bases left unmatched: 16. CDR3 size: 18 residues. In germline, CDR1 is SQVTM, CDR2 ANQGSEA.

This rearrangement joins TRBV19 to TRBJ2-1, with a weak D call TRBD2 (5 bases). The ends were cut back, 7 bases at V and 7 bases at J, with 11 bases in the middle. The CDR3 contains 12 residues. Germline loops: CDR1 LNHDA, CDR2 SQIVND (reference sequence). CDR3 loop: CASKLGGNEQFF. CDR3 bases: TGTGCCAGTAAATTGGGCGGGAATGAGCAGTTCTTC.

The rearrangement links TRBV7-2 to TRBJ2-2; D gene unclear. Germline V gene data show CDR1 as SGHTA and CDR2 as FQGNSA. The CDR3 runs 13 residues. Trimming took off 9 bases at V and 0 bases at J, with 8 bases between the two ends. Here the CDR3 reads CARYWPNTGELFF. The CDR3 DNA reads as TGTGCCAGGTATTGGCCGAACACCGGGGAGCTGTTTTTT.

A few counts support this clone. V is TRBV27 and J is TRBJ1-2, with D uncertain. The V end lost 0 bases, the J end lost 4 bases, and 9 bases lay between the germline ends. This CDR3 is 14 amino acids long. Germline CDR1 MNHEY, CDR2 SMNVEV (reference sequence). CDR3 sequence (DNA): TGTGCCAGCAGTTTATCCGCCGGTACCTATGGCTACACCTTC. Amino acids: CASSLSAGTYGYTF.

The CDR3: CASSLVGQQGETQYF. In DNA form, the CDR3 reads TGTGCCAGCAGCTTAGTGGGGCAACAGGGAGAGACCCAGTACTTC. V usage is TRBV7-6 and J usage is TRBJ2-5; possible D gene TRBD1, 6 bases. Trimming left V 1 base short and J 4 bases short, with 13 bases between. Germline-derived CDR1 and CDR2 are SGHVS and FNYEAQ. This CDR3 region has 15 residues.

The CDR3 nucleotides read TGTGCCAGCAGCGTAGAGCCAGGGTCCTACGAGCAGTACTTC. Protein product: CASSVEPGSYEQYF. The chain joins TRBV9 to TRBJ2-7; tentative D call: TRBD1 (5 bases). Germline V gives CDR1 SGDLS, CDR2 YYNGEE. CDR3 length: 14 residues. Trimming cost V 0 bases and J 1 base, with 8 bases left between them.

J is TRBJ2-3 and V is TRBV5-1, with a tentative D call TRBD2 (5 bases). With 0 bases removed from V and 10 bases from J, the gap between germline ends came to 18 bases. The CDR3 contains 15 residues. Germline values: CDR1 SGHRS, CDR2 YFSETQ. Here the CDR3 reads CASSLVGVKVGAQYF. CDR3 nucleotides: TGCGCCAGCAGCTTGGTCGGGGTTAAGGTCGGCGCGCAGTATTTT.

The V and J genes are TRBV7-9 and TRBJ2-1; 7 positions match TRBD2. Losses at the gene ends were 5 bases for V and 9 bases for J; bases not matched to a gene: 10. CDR3 length: 14 amino acids. Per germline, CDR1 SEHNR and CDR2 FQNEAQ (reference sequence). In DNA, the CDR3 is TGTGCCAGCAGCCCCCGGCGGGGGATAGGTGAGCAGTTCTTC. Amino acids: CASSPRRGIGEQFF.

The chain carries TRBV5-1 and TRBJ2-1; no clear D gene. The germline gives CDR1 SGHRS, CDR2 YFSETQ. The CDR3 runs to 13 residues. With 2 bases removed from V and 3 bases from J, the gap between germline ends came to 6 bases. The CDR3 DNA reads as TGCGCCAGCAGCTTATATAGCTACAATGAGCAGTTCTTC. It is translated as CASSLYSYNEQFF.

The CDR3 region is CASRTGTGVNTEAFF. The CDR3 coding sequence is TGTGCCAGCAGAACTGGGACAGGGGTGAACACTGAAGCTTTCTTT. The gene calls are TRBV11-2 and TRBJ1-1, with TRBD1 matching over 10 bases. This CDR3 comprises 15 residues. Looked up from germline, CDR1 is SGHAT and CDR2 is FQNNGV. Losses at the gene ends were 6 bases for V and 0 bases for J; bases not matched to a gene: 4. Filled out from reference TRBV11-2 and TRBJ1-1, the complete variable domain reads EAGVAQSPRYKIIEKRQSVAFWCNPISGHATLYWYQQILGQGPKLLIQFQNNGVVDDSQLPKDRFSAERLKGVDSTLKIQPAKLEDSAVYLCASRTGTGVNTEAFFGQGTRLTVV.

The rearrangement uses TRBV12-2 and TRBJ1-5. TRBV12-2 is tagged as a pseudogene. The CDR3 sequence is 13 residues long. The CDR3 is CASRLGGLQPQHF. CDR3 sequence (DNA): TGTGCAAGTCGCTTAGGGGGACTGCAGCCCCAGCATTTT.

The chain carries TRBV30 and TRBJ1-2; 7 bases are shared with TRBD1. The J segment lost 3 bases and the V segment lost 8 bases, leaving 9 bases of the junction unmatched. Germline CDR1 is GTSNPN and CDR2 is SVGIG (reference sequence). CDR3 size: 13 residues. This CDR3 is CARSPGGDYGYTF. Here the CDR3 DNA reads TGTGCCCGGTCGCCAGGGGGAGACTATGGCTACACCTTC.

This clone was detected only once. The chain recombines TRBV28 with TRBJ2-5; 8 positions match TRBD2. The trim removed 3 bases at V and 8 bases at J, leaving 11 bases unmatched. Germline lookup yields CDR1 MDHEN and CDR2 SYDVKM. The length of the CDR3 is 15 residues. This CDR3 is CASSFTGTSATTQYF. The CDR3 DNA is TGTGCCAGCAGTTTTACTGGGACTAGTGCTACAACCCAGTACTTC.

The chain has TRBV30 and TRBJ1-2, with unresolved D. Trimming shortened V by 0 bases and J by 2 bases, and 10 bases separated the two germline ends. The CDR3 extends over 14 amino acids. Germline V gives CDR1 GTSNPN, CDR2 SVGIG (reference sequence). This chain's CDR3 is CAWSVLTGNYGYTF. The CDR3 nucleotides read TGTGCCTGGAGTGTACTCACGGGGAACTATGGCTACACCTTC.

The V gene is TRBV6-5, the J gene TRBJ2-5; weak D call: TRBD1 (5 bases). The CDR3 consists of 14 residues. V lost 2 bases and J 2 bases, leaving 9 bases between the germline ends. Germline V lookup: CDR1 MNHEY, CDR2 SVGAGI. For the CDR3, the DNA is TGTGCCAGCAGTTACGCAGGGTTACAAGAGACCCAGTACTTC. Translating it yields CASSYAGLQETQYF.

The chain combines TRBV27 with TRBJ1-1; D is possibly TRBD1 (5 bases). Germline CDR1 and CDR2: MNHEY and SMNVEV (reference sequence). The CDR3 consists of 14 residues. Trimming shortened V by 1 base and J by 4 bases, and 10 bases separated the two germline ends. The CDR3 sequence: CASSLWGGSTEAFF. The CDR3 DNA reads TGTGCCAGCAGTTTATGGGGGGGAAGCACTGAAGCTTTCTTT.

In nucleotides, the CDR3 is TGTGCCAGCAGCTTAGTGGCAGTCACTGAAGCTTTCTTT. It codes for CASSLVAVTEAFF. The V and J genes are TRBV7-8 and TRBJ1-1; D is undetermined. Per the germline V gene, CDR1 is SGHVS and CDR2 is FQNEAQ. The length of the CDR3 is 13 residues. The V end lost 1 base, the J end lost 4 bases, and 7 bases lay between the germline ends.

The V and J genes are TRBV7-9 and TRBJ2-7; D possibly corresponds to TRBD1 (5 bases). The CDR3 extends over 15 amino acids. Germline V CDR1 and CDR2: SEHNR, FQNEAQ (reference sequence). The ends were cut back, 3 bases at V and 4 bases at J, with 16 bases in the middle. The CDR3 DNA follows: TGTGCCAGCAGCTTGGGGTTACAGGAGAATTACGAGCAGTACTTC. Amino acid sequence: CASSLGLQENYEQYF.

The J gene is TRBJ1-1, the V gene TRBV28; D is unresolved. V was trimmed by 8 bases and J by 4 bases, leaving 8 bases between them. This CDR3 comprises 11 residues. Per germline, CDR1 MDHEN and CDR2 SYDVKM. CDR3 sequence: CASHESTEAFF. CDR3 sequence (DNA): TGTGCCAGCCACGAGAGCACTGAAGCTTTCTTT.

This clone was seen a handful of times. The J gene is TRBJ2-7, the V gene TRBV9; D unresolved. The germline CDR1 and CDR2 sequences are SGDLS and YYNGEE. The CDR3 spans 15 residues. The V end lost 4 bases, the J end lost 5 bases, and 19 bases lay between the germline ends. Written as DNA, the CDR3 is TGTGCCAGCAGCCCCCGAGTTCGCGGTGGAGACGAGCAGTACTTC. Protein product: CASSPRVRGGDEQYF.

The rearrangement links TRBV28 to TRBJ1-1; D unresolved. The CDR3 runs to 16 residues. Per germline, CDR1 MDHEN and CDR2 SYDVKM. The germline V and J ends were trimmed by 3 bases and 0 bases, with 14 bases remaining between them. The CDR3 DNA is TGTGCCAGCAGTTTCAACCGACCGCGGGTGAACACTGAAGCTTTCTTT. It is translated as CASSFNRPRVNTEAFF.

V usage is TRBV28 and J usage is TRBJ2-7; 10 bases are shared with TRBD2. The CDR3 extends over 16 amino acids. J was trimmed by 5 bases and V by 8 bases; bases with no gene match: 15. Germline V gene sequence: CDR1 MDHEN, CDR2 SYDVKM. The CDR3 DNA sequence: TGTGCCAGCGTTGAGGGGGCTAGCGGGAGACCCCACGAGCAGTACTTC. The encoded protein is CASVEGASGRPHEQYF.

The chain links TRBV28 to TRBJ1-1; tentatively, D is TRBD1 (6 bases). Germline CDR1 and CDR2: MDHEN and SYDVKM. The CDR3 is 13 amino acids. Between the trimmed V and J ends, which lost 6 bases and 11 bases, there was a span of 19 bases. CDR3 loop: CASSPRDRLGAFF. In DNA form, the CDR3 reads TGTGCCAGCAGCCCCAGAGACAGGCTTGGGGCTTTCTTT.

Concerning this clone itself: The junction departs from the called germline gene at one end, perhaps through a read error. The chain uses TRBV18 and TRBJ1-4; tentative D call: TRBD1 (6 bases). The CDR3 loop spans 12 amino acids. From germline, CDR1 is KGHSH and CDR2 LQKENI. The CDR3 DNA is TGTGCCAGCTCACAAACCAACCGGGACAAAGTTTTT. It codes for CASSQTNRDKVF.

Written as DNA, the CDR3 is TGTGCCAGCAAAGGGGCTGCTGCTGGAAACACCATATATTTT. Its translation: CASKGAAAGNTIYF. The chain links TRBV27 to TRBJ1-3; TRBD1 might be the D (5 bases). The CDR3 runs to 14 residues. In germline, CDR1 is MNHEY, CDR2 SMNVEV (reference sequence). V was pared by 7 bases and J by 2 bases, with 12 bases between.